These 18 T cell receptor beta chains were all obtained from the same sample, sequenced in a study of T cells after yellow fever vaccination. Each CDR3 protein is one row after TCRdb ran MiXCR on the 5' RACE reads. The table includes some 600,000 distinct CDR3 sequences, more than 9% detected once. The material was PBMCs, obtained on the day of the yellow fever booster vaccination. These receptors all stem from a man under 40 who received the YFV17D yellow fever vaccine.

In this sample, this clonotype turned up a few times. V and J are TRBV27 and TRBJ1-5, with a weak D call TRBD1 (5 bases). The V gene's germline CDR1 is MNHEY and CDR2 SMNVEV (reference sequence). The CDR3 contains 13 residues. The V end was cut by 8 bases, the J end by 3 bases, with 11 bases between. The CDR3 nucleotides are TGTGCCAGCGCTTACAGGCCCAATCAGCCCCAGCATTTT. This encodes CASAYRPNQPQHF.

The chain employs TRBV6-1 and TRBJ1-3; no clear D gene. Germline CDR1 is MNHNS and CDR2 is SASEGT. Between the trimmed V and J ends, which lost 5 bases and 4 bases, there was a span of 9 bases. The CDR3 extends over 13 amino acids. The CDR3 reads CASSPHRGNTIYF. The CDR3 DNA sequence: TGTGCCAGCAGTCCTCATCGGGGAAACACCATATATTTT.

The CDR3 nucleotides are TGTGCCAGCAGCTTATTACGGGAGGGGATCGACGAGCAGTACTTC. This gives the protein CASSLLREGIDEQYF. This rearrangement joins TRBV11-2 to TRBJ2-7; 8 positions agree with TRBD2. The CDR3 is made up of 15 amino acids. Germline V lookup: CDR1 SGHAT, CDR2 FQNNGV. The J segment lost 5 bases and the V segment lost 2 bases, leaving 8 bases of the junction unmatched.

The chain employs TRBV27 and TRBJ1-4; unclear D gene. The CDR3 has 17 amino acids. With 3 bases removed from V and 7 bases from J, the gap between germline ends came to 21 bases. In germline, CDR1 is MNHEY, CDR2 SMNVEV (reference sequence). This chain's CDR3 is CASSLSAPTSWAEKLFF. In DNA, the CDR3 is TGTGCCAGCAGTTTGTCCGCACCCACCAGTTGGGCTGAAAAACTGTTTTTT.

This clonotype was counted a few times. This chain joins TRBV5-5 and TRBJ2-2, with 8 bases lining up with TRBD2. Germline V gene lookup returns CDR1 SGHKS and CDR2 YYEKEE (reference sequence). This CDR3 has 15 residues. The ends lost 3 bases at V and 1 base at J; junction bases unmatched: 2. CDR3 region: CASSYGGGNTGELFF. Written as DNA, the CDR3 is TGTGCCAGCAGCTACGGGGGGGGGAACACCGGGGAGCTGTTTTTT.

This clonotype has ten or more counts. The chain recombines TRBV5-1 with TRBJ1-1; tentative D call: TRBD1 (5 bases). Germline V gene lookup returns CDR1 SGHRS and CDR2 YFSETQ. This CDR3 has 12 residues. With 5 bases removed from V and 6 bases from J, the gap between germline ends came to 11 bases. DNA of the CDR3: TGCGCCAGCAGGAGAGGGGAGGCTGAAGCTTTCTTT. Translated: CASRRGEAEAFF. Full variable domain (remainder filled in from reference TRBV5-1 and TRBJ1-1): KAGVTQTPRYLIKTRGQQVTLSCSPISGHRSVSWYQQTPGQGLQFLFEYFSETQRNKGNFPGRFSGRQFSNSRSEMNVSTLELGDSALYLCASRRGEAEAFFGQGTRLTVV.

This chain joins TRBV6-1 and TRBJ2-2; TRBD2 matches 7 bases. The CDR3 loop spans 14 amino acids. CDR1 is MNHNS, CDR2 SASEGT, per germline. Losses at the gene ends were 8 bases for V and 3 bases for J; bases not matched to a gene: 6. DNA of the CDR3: TGTGCCAGCGCAGCCGGGGGGTACACCGGGGAGCTGTTTTTT. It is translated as CASAAGGYTGELFF.

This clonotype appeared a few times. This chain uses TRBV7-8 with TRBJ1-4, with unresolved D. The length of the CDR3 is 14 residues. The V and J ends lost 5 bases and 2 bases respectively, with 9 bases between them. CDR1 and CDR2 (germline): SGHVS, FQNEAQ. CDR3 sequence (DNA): TGTGCCAGCAGCGCATTGGGGACTAATGAAAAACTGTTTTTT. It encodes CASSALGTNEKLFF.

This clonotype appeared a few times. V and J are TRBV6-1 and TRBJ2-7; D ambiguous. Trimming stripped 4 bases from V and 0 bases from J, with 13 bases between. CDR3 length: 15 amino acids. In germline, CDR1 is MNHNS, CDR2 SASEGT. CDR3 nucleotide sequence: TGTGCCAGCAGTGTTGGGCAGGTGAGCTCCTACGAGCAGTACTTC. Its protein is CASSVGQVSSYEQYF.

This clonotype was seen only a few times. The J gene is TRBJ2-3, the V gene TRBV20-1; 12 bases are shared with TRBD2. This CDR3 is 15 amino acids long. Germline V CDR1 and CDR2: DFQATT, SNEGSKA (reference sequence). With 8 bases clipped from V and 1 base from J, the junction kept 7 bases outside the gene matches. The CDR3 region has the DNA TGCAGTCGACTAGCGGGAGAGGGCGGCACAGATACGCAGTATTTT. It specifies CSRLAGEGGTDTQYF.

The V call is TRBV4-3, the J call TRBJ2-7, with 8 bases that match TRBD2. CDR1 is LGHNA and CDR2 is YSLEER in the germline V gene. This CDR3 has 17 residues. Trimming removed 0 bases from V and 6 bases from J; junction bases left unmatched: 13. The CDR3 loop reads CASSQDRAGRALGEQYF. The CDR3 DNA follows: TGCGCCAGCAGCCAAGATCGCGCCGGGAGGGCTCTCGGCGAGCAGTACTTC.

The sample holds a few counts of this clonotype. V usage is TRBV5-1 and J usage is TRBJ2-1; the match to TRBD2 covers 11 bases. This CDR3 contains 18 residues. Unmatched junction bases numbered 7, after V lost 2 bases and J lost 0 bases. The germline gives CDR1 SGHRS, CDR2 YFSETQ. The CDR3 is CASSLLAGERSSYNEQFF. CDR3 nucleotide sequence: TGCGCCAGCAGCTTACTAGCGGGGGAAAGAAGCTCCTACAATGAGCAGTTCTTC.

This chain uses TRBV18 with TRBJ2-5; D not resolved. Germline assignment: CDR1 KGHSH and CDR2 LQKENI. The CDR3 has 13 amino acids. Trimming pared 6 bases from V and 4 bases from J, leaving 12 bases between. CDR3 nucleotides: TGTGCCAGCTCCCTGGGCTTCGGAGAGACCCAGTACTTC. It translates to CASSLGFGETQYF.

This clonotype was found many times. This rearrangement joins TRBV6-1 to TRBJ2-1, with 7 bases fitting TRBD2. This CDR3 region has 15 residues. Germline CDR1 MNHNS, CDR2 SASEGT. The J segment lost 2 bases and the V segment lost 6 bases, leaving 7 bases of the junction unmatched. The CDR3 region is CASSFLADTYNEQFF. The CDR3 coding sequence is TGTGCCAGCAGCTTCCTAGCGGACACCTACAATGAGCAGTTCTTC.

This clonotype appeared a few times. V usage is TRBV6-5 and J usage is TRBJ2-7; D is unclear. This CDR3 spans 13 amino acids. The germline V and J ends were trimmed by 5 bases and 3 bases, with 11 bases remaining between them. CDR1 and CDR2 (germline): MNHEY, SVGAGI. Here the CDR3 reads CASSRGPGYEQYF. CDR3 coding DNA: TGTGCCAGCAGTAGAGGTCCTGGCTACGAGCAGTACTTC.

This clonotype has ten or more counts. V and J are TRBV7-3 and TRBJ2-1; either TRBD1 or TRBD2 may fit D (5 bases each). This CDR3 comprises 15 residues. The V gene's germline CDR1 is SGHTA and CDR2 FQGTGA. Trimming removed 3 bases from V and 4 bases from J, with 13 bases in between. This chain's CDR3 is CASSLGPLQYNEQFF. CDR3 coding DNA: TGTGCCAGCAGCTTGGGACCACTACAATACAATGAGCAGTTCTTC.

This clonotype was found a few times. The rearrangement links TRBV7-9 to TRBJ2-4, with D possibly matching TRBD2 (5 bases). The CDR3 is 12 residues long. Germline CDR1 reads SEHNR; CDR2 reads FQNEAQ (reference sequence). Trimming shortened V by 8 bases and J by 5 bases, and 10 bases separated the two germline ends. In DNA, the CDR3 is TGTGCCAGCGAGGGCCTCGAAAACATTCAGTACTTC. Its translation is CASEGLENIQYF.

CDR3 protein: CAISGDGSNTGELFF. The CDR3 DNA follows: TGTGCCATCAGTGGGGACGGTTCGAACACCGGGGAGCTGTTTTTT. The chain is built from TRBV10-3 and TRBJ2-2; either TRBD1 or TRBD2 may supply D (5 bases each). V was clipped by 4 bases and J by 0 bases, with 9 bases between them. This CDR3 comprises 15 residues. CDR1 and CDR2 from the germline V gene are ENHRY and SYGVKD.